This T cell receptor (beta chain) was recorded in a study of beta chain features in type 1 diabetes. Findings and limits, study-wide: Patients' naive, central memory and regulatory TCRB repertoires appeared more alike than those of healthy donors. It was possible that PCR favored shorter templates, equally so in patients and controls. Moderately but significantly shorter TCRB CDR3s were found in Type 1 diabetes patients in all four CD4+ subsets.

For this clone: Its specificity is not known.

Sorting that relied on CD45RO/CCR7/CD25/CD127/CD95/CD27 yielded CD4+ naive, central memory, regulatory and stem cell-like memory cells. The investigators reverse transcribed all of the isolated RNA, so they sequenced expressed TCRB transcripts. Profiled with immunoSEQ multiplex PCR; TCRdb holds only in-frame clones, not every one. This table has around 500,000 clones, over 9.5% appearing once. The sequencing input was naive CD4+ T cells from blood. The sequence was obtained from a woman in her late teens or twenties in good health.

CDR3 DNA sequence: TGCAGCGCGGGGGGGGACAGCGCCTACGAGCAGTACTTC. This sequence encodes CSAGGDSAYEQYF. The chain recombines TRBV29-1 with TRBJ2-7, with D tentatively TRBD2 (8 bases). Germline V gene lookup returns CDR1 SQVTM and CDR2 ANQGSEA. Trimming left V 7 bases short and J 2 bases short, with 15 bases between. The CDR3 has 13 residues.